This TCR beta chain emerged from a study of T cell repertoires in cytomegalovirus infection (dated by TCRdb to about 2019). With regard to the full study: Alongside well-studied HLA-B-restricted epitopes, the peptide stimulations were aimed at recently identified HLA-C-restricted CMV epitopes, whose presentation resists viral immunomodulation. Because public TCR beta signatures pointed to carriage of CMV infection together with the matching HLA type, the HLA type of each donor mattered for the analysis.

V loses 4 bases, J loses 8 bases, and the germline ends lie 22 bases apart. Per the germline V gene, SGHVS is the CDR1 and FQNEAQ is the CDR2. Inclusive of the bounding cysteine and phenylalanine, the CDR3 is 16 residues long. Only the CDR3 region is kept as DNA, spanning 48 bases read in frame from base 1. Per the publication, the treatment or condition label means: in vitro stimulation with specific CMV peptide epitopes to enrich CMV-specific T cells. What the study reported, not specific to this receptor: The ex vivo response was dominated by HLA-C-restricted CMV-specific TCR beta clonotypes, and the single most frequent clonotype in two of eight donors was supplied by these HLA-C-restricted clonotypes. Carriers of CMV infection plus the relevant HLA type were discriminated by the cumulative frequency of public TCR beta family members in the study cohort and in an independent roughly 380-donor cohort.

Regarding this clonotype: Its antigen is still unknown. Per-nucleotide qualities are absent, and no much larger clonotype sits a single base away.

Sequencing was performed on an Illumina HiSeq 1500. Clones were called with MiXCR by TCRdb after fastp trimmed the public reads at Q25, and only in-frame beta chains were retained. Each CDR3 protein appears once, grouped with its most common genes and DNA. The sample table lists hundreds of thousands of distinct CDR3 sequences, around 32% of them with a count of one. About 18% of the sample lies in the top ten. Recombination joined TRBV7-8 with TRBJ2-3, with a weak D call of TRBD2 (6 bases match). The origin of this receptor is a human donor in good health (CMV status not recorded). Some clones in this sample may be carry-over from other donors' samples. The material sequenced was cultured PBMCs, taken from culture after CMV antigen stimulation. The CDR3 in this case is CASSSNPVGGPGTQYF. The DNA sequence is TGTGCCAGCAGCTCCAACCCTGTAGGAGGGCCGGGTACGCAGTATTTT.